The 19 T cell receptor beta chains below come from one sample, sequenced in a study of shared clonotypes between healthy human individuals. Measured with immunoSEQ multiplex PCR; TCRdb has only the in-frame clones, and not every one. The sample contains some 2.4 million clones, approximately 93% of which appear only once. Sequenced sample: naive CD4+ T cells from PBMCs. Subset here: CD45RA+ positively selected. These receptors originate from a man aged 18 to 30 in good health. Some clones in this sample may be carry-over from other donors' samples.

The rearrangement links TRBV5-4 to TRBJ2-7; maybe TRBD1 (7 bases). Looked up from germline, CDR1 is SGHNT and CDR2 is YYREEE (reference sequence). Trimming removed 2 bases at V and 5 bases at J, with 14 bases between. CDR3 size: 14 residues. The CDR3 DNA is TGTGCCAGCAGCTTACCAGGGGGGTCGGACGAGCAGTACTTC. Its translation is CASSLPGGSDEQYF.

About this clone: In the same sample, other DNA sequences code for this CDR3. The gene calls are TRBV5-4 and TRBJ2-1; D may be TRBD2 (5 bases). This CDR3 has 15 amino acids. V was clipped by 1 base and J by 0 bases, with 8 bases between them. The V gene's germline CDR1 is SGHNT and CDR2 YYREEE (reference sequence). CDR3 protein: CASSLSSGSYNEQFF. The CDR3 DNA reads TGTGCCAGCAGCTTGTCCAGCGGCTCCTACAATGAGCAGTTCTTC.

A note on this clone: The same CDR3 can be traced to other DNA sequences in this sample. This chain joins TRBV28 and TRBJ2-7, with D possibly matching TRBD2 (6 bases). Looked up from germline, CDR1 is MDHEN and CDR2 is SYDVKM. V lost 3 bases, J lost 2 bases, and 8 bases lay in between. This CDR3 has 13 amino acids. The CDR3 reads CASSLGGTYEQYF. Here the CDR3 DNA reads TGTGCCAGCAGTTTGGGGGGTACCTACGAGCAGTACTTC.

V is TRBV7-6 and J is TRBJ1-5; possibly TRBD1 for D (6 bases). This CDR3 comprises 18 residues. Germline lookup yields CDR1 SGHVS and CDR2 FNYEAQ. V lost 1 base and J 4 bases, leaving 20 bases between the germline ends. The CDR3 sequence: CASSLGMGRGLSNQPQHF. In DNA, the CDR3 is TGTGCCAGCAGCTTAGGTATGGGCAGGGGTTTATCGAATCAGCCCCAGCATTTT. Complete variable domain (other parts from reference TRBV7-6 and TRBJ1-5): GAGVSQSPRYKVTKRGQDVALRCDPISGHVSLYWYRQALGQGPEFLTYFNYEAQQDKSGLPNDRFSAERPEGSISTLTIQRTEQRDSAMYRCASSLGMGRGLSNQPQHFGDGTRLSIL.

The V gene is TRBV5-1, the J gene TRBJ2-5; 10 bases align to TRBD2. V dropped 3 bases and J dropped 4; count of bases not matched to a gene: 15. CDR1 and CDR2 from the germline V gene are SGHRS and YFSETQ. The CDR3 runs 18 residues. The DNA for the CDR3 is TGCGCCAGCAGCTCTGGCATGCTTTCTAGCGGGAGAGGAGAGACCCAGTACTTC. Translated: CASSSGMLSSGRGETQYF. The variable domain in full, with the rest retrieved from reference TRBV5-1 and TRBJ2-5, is KAGVTQTPRYLIKTRGQQVTLSCSPISGHRSVSWYQQTPGQGLQFLFEYFSETQRNKGNFPGRFSGRQFSNSRSEMNVSTLELGDSALYLCASSSGMLSSGRGETQYFGPGTRLLVL.

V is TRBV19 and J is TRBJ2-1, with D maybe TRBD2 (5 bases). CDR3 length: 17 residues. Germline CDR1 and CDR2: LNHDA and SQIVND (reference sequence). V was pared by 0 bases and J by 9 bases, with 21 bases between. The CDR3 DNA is TGTGCCAGTAGTATAGAAGGGCTAGCAAGTATGAGACCTGAGCAGTTCTTC. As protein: CASSIEGLASMRPEQFF. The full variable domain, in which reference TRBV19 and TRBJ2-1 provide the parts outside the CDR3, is DGGITQSPKYLFRKEGQNVTLSCEQNLNHDAMYWYRQDPGQGLRLIYYSQIVNDFQKGDIAEGYSVSREKKESFPLTVTSAQKNPTAFYLCASSIEGLASMRPEQFFGPGTRLTVL.

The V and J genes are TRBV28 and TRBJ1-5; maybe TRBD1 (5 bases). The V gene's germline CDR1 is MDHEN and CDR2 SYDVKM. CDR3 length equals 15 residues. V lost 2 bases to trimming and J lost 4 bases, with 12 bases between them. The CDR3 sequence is CASSLAGQPNQPQHF. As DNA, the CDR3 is TGTGCCAGCAGTTTAGCAGGGCAACCTAATCAGCCCCAGCATTTT.

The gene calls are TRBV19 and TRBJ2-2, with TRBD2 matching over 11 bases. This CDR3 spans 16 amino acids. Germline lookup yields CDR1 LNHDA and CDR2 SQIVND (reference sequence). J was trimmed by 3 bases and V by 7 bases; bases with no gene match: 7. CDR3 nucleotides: TGTGCCAGTACTAGTAGCGGGAGGGTCTACACCGGGGAGCTGTTTTTT. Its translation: CASTSSGRVYTGELFF. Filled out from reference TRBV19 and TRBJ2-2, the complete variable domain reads DGGITQSPKYLFRKEGQNVTLSCEQNLNHDAMYWYRQDPGQGLRLIYYSQIVNDFQKGDIAEGYSVSREKKESFPLTVTSAQKNPTAFYLCASTSSGRVYTGELFFGEGSRLTVL.

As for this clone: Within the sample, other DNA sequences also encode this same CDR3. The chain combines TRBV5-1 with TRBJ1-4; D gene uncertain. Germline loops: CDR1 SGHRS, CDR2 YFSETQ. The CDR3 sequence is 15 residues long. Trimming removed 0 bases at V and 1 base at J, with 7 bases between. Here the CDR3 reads CASSLARGTNEKLFF. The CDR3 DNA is TGCGCCAGCAGCTTGGCCCGGGGAACTAATGAAAAACTGTTTTTT.

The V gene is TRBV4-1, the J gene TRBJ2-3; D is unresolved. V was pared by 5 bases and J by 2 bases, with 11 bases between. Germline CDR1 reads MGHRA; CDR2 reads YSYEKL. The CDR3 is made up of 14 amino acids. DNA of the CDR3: TGCGCCAGCAGCGGAGCTCCTTTCACAGATACGCAGTATTTT. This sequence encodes CASSGAPFTDTQYF.

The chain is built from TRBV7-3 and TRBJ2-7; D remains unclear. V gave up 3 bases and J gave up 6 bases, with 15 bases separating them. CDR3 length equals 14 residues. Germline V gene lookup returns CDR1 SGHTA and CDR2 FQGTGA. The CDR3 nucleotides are TGTGCCAGCAGCTTGTCGAGTAACCTGGGCGAGCAGTACTTC. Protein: CASSLSSNLGEQYF.

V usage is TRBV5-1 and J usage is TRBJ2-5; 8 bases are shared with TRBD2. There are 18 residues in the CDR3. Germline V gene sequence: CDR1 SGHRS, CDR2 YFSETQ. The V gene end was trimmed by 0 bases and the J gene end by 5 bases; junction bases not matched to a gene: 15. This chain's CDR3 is CASSLAEVAGKKGETQYF. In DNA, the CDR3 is TGCGCCAGCAGCTTGGCCGAAGTAGCGGGGAAAAAGGGGGAGACCCAGTACTTC.

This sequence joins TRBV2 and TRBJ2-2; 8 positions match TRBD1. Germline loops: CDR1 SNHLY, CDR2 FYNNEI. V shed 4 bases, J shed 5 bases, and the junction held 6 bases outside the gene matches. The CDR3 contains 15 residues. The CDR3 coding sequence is TGTGCCAGCAGTGTGCAGGGGGCGTGGACCGGGGAGCTGTTTTTT. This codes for CASSVQGAWTGELFF. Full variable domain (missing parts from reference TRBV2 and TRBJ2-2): EPEVTQTPSHQVTQMGQEVILRCVPISNHLYFYWYRQILGQKVEFLVSFYNNEISEKSEIFDDQFSVERPDGSNFTLKIRSTKLEDSAMYFCASSVQGAWTGELFFGEGSRLTVL.

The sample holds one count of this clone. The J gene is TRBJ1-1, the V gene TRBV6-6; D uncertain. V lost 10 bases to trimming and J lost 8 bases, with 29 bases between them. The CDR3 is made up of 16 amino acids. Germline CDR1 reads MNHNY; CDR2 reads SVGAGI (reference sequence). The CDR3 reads CATVPPRVTLFLEAFF. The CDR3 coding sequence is TGTGCCACCGTACCACCACGGGTGACACTCTTCCTCGAAGCTTTCTTT.

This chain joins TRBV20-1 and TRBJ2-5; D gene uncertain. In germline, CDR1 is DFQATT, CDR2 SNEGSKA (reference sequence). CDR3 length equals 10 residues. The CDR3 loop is CSPFGETQYF. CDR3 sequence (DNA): TGCTCCCCGTTTGGAGAGACCCAGTACTTC.

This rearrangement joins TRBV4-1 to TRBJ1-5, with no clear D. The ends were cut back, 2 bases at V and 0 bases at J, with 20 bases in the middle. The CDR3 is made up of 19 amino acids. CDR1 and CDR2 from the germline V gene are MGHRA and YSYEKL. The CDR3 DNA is TGCGCCAGCAGCCAACGTCAGAAACCCGTTGGAGGTAGCAATCAGCCCCAGCATTTT. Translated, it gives CASSQRQKPVGGSNQPQHF.

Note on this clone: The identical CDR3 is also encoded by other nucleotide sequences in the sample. The CDR3, as DNA: TGTGCCAGCAGTCCTCAAGGGACAGATACGCAGTATTTT. Translation gives CASSPQGTDTQYF. The chain couples TRBV28 to TRBJ2-3; the D is unclear. CDR1 and CDR2 from the germline V gene are MDHEN and SYDVKM. Between the trimmed V and J ends, which lost 5 bases and 3 bases, there was a span of 9 bases. This CDR3 is built from 13 residues.

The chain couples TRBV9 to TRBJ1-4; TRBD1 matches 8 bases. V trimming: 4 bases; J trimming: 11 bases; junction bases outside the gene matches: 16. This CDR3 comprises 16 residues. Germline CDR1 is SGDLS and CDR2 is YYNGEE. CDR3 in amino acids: CASSSRGDRGSGKLFF. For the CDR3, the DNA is TGTGCCAGCAGCAGCCGTGGTGACAGGGGCTCCGGGAAACTGTTTTTT.

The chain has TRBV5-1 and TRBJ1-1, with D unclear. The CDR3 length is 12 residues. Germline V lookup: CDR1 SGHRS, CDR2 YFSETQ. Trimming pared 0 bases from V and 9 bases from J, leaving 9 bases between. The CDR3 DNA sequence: TGCGCCAGCAGCTTGGAGGGCCCACAAGCTTTCTTT. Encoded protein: CASSLEGPQAFF. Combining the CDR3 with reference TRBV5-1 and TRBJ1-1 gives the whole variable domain KAGVTQTPRYLIKTRGQQVTLSCSPISGHRSVSWYQQTPGQGLQFLFEYFSETQRNKGNFPGRFSGRQFSNSRSEMNVSTLELGDSALYLCASSLEGPQAFFGQGTRLTVV.